The sequence of this T cell receptor beta chain was determined in a study of read filtering for tumor transcriptome and immune sequencing. Study at large: The cohort had 17 men and over twelve women aged about 40 to 90, mean about 70 years. About 8 patients were R-ISS I, approximately 15 were R-ISS II, six or seven were R-ISS III.

Molecular barcoded adaptors covering alpha/delta and beta/gamma chains were used on approximately 400 ng RNA. TCRdb called the reads again in MiXCR, with one record for every CDR3 protein. The data show tens of thousands of distinct CDR3 sequences, roughly 21% seen once. Study-wide points: Compared with RNA-seq, IR-seq gave much higher clonotype depth and reliability. IR-seq and RNA-seq agreed better without single-read clonotypes.

Trimming pared 2 bases from V and 3 bases from J, leaving 8 bases between. The CDR3 length is 13 residues. The germline gives CDR1 SGHRS, CDR2 YFSETQ. A word on this clonotype: The antigen remains undetermined. A single base separates this from a much larger clone, so it may be a read error.

The material sequenced was a population of CD138-negative cells sorted from bone marrow. The clonotype was recovered from a donor at least 40 years old with multiple myeloma. V usage is TRBV5-1 and J usage is TRBJ2-5, with TRBD1 as a possible D gene (5 bases). The CDR3 is CASSFIGEETQYF. CDR3 nucleotides: TGCGCCAGCAGCTTTATAGGGGAAGAGACCCAGTACTTC. The full variable domain, its missing parts supplied by reference TRBV5-1 and TRBJ2-5, is KAGVTQTPRYLIKTRGQQVTLSCSPISGHRSVSWYQQTPGQGLQFLFEYFSETQRNKGNFPGRFSGRQFSNSRSEMNVSTLELGDSALYLCASSFIGEETQYFGPGTRLLVL.